Listed here are 7 T cell receptor beta chains from one sample, sequenced in a study of blood T cell repertoires in COVID-19. The assay was immunoSEQ multiplex PCR, and TCRdb's table has in-frame clones only and misses some. The sample yields roughly 310,000 clones, 88% seen once. Sequencing was performed on peripheral blood. These receptor sequences come from a woman aged 50 to 60 with active or convalescent COVID-19.

This rearrangement joins TRBV5-1 to TRBJ2-6; TRBD2 is a possible D gene (6 bases). Germline V gives CDR1 SGHRS, CDR2 YFSETQ. Trimming took 4 bases from V and 0 from J, leaving 17 bases between them. The CDR3 contains 18 residues. The CDR3 here is CASSGAGATRSGANVLTF. The CDR3 DNA sequence: TGCGCCAGCAGCGGAGCGGGCGCGACCCGCTCTGGGGCCAACGTCCTGACTTTC.

The rearrangement links TRBV18 to TRBJ1-5, with 10 nucleotides matching TRBD1. The germline V gene encodes CDR1 KGHSH and CDR2 LQKENI. V dropped 3 bases and J dropped 4; count of bases not matched to a gene: 6. The CDR3 has 16 amino acids. CDR3 amino acids: CASSPNPGQGNQPQHF. The CDR3 nucleotides read TGTGCCAGCTCACCTAACCCGGGACAGGGGAATCAGCCCCAGCATTTT.

Ten or more counts support this clone. V usage is TRBV11-1 and J usage is TRBJ1-1; 7 nucleotides match TRBD1. V was pared by 3 bases and J by 3 bases, with 7 bases of the junction left unmatched. The CDR3 contains 15 residues. Germline CDR1 and CDR2: SGHAT and FQDESV (reference sequence). CDR3 DNA: TGTGCCAGCAGCTTCGGGGGACAGTTCGACACTGAAGCTTTCTTT. Translated, it gives CASSFGGQFDTEAFF.

The V and J genes are TRBV29-1 and TRBJ1-2; D gene uncertain. The germline CDR1 and CDR2 sequences are SQVTM and ANQGSEA. The germline V and J ends were trimmed by 3 bases and 0 bases, with 14 bases remaining between them. The CDR3 consists of 15 residues. CDR3 DNA: TGCAGCGTTGATACGGGGATCCTAGCTAACTATGGCTACACCTTC. Protein sequence: CSVDTGILANYGYTF.

The chain combines TRBV6-2 or TRBV6-3 with TRBJ1-1; 7 positions agree with TRBD1. Germline CDR1 and CDR2: MNHEY and SVGEGT. The J segment lost 3 bases and the V segment lost 2 bases, leaving 12 bases of the junction unmatched. This CDR3 comprises 17 residues. The DNA of the CDR3 is TGTGCCAGCAGTTACCGAGGGGGCGGGTTGTATCACACTGAAGCTTTCTTT. Its protein is CASSYRGGGLYHTEAFF.

The CDR3 coding sequence is TGTGCCAGCAGCCTAGGACTAGCGGGAGGATCCTACAATGAGCAGTTCTTC. Protein sequence: CASSLGLAGGSYNEQFF. This chain uses TRBV9 with TRBJ2-1, with 14 bases fitting TRBD2. This CDR3 region has 17 residues. Unmatched junction bases numbered 4, after V lost 4 bases and J lost 1 base. CDR1 is SGDLS, CDR2 YYNGEE, per germline.

This chain connects TRBV2 to TRBJ2-2; the match to TRBD1 covers 10 bases. The CDR3 extends over 15 amino acids. V dropped 8 bases and J dropped 4; count of bases not matched to a gene: 7. CDR1 and CDR2 (germline): SNHLY, FYNNEI. CDR3 amino acids: CASATGQGSTGELFF. The CDR3 nucleotides read TGTGCCAGCGCAACGGGACAGGGGAGCACCGGGGAGCTGTTTTTT.